This T cell receptor (beta chain) was identified during a study of T cell repertoires in cytomegalovirus infection. At the level of the study: Both CMV infection and a matching HLA type were indicated by public TCR beta signatures.

This clonotype was found many times. The antigen remains unidentified. TCRdb reanalysed the reads using MiXCR and keeps one entry per CDR3 protein. The sample has 600,000 to 700,000 distinct CDR3 sequences; 30% to 40% are singletons. Germline lookup yields CDR1 SGHTA and CDR2 FQGNSA. The CDR3 consists of 17 residues. V trimming: 1 base; J trimming: 0 bases; junction bases outside the gene matches: 3. This chain uses TRBV7-2 with TRBJ2-6; 7 bases are a match to TRBD1. This receptor was identified in a human donor in good health (CMV status not recorded). Some clones in this sample may be carry-over from other donors' samples. The sequencing here drew on cultured PBMCs, taken from culture after CMV antigen stimulation. This chain's CDR3 is CASSLGQGDSGANVLTF. The CDR3 DNA is TGTGCCAGCAGCTTAGGACAGGGCGACTCTGGGGCCAACGTCCTGACTTTC. Full variable domain (outside the CDR3, taken from reference TRBV7-2 and TRBJ2-6): GAGVSQSPSNKVTEKGKDVELRCDPISGHTALYWYRQSLGQGLEFLIYFQGNSAPDKSGLPSDRFSAERTGGSVSTLTIQRTQQEDSAVYLCASSLGQGDSGANVLTFGAGSRLTVL.